This T cell receptor beta chain was identified during a study of blood T cell repertoires in COVID-19. Study details: COVID-19 samples, acute and convalescent, were from the United States, Italy and Spain. Sample material is recorded as cDNA or gDNA derived from T cells, B-cell-depleted T cells, or PBMCs.

Germline CDR1 is LGHDT and CDR2 is YNNKEL (reference sequence). The J segment lost 9 bases and the V segment lost 4 bases, leaving 5 bases of the junction unmatched. The CDR3 loop spans 14 amino acids. In the original workflow: From reference gene primer amplification, estimates of nucleated cell counts were derived. The table came from immunoSEQ multiplex PCR; TCRdb's copy has only in-frame clones and leaves some out. V and J calls and clone size are given by that table; D and trimming were obtained from the DNA. Among some 290,000 clones, 81% were seen once, and the ten largest hold less than 3%. The source of this sequence is a woman aged 60-75 years with active or convalescent COVID-19. Sequenced: peripheral blood. V usage is TRBV3-1 (or the pseudogene TRBV3-2) and J usage is TRBJ1-6; 8 bases fit TRBD1. The CDR3 loop is CASSPHRGVSPLHF. The DNA of the CDR3 is TGTGCCAGCAGCCCTCACAGGGGGGTTTCACCCCTCCACTTT.